This T cell receptor beta chain was observed in a study of T-cell memory formation after mild COVID-19. Background on the study: Largely donor-specific sequence clusters came from a couple of donors.

General study points: In second-wave clones peaking day 37, SARS-CoV-2 specificity remained unconfirmed. Largely, contracting CD4+ clones fell within CM and EM, and contracting CD8+ clones within EMRA.

This CDR3 is 15 amino acids long. Germline trimming cut 3 bases from V and 8 bases from J; bases unmatched to any gene: 12. CDR1 is LGHDT, CDR2 YNNKEL, per germline (reference sequence). At least ten counts were recorded for this clonotype. The antigen remains unidentified. Researchers used 5'RACE with constant-segment primers to make TCR alpha and TCR beta cDNA libraries that carry sample barcodes and UMIs. TCRdb analysed the 5' RACE reads with MiXCR anew, one entry per CDR3 protein. The table includes tens of thousands of distinct CDR3 sequences, roughly 10% detected once. This clonotype originated in a man between 18 and 29 years old who had mild COVID-19 (a few samples of this study predate the infection). Cell type and time point are not known. The sample comprised PBMCs or a T cell subset sorted from them (not recorded which). The chain has TRBV3-1 and TRBJ1-1; 7 bases agree with TRBD1. The CDR3 sequence is CASSHRPVQGREAFF. The CDR3 nucleotides read TGTGCCAGCAGCCACAGGCCCGTACAGGGGAGGGAAGCTTTCTTT.